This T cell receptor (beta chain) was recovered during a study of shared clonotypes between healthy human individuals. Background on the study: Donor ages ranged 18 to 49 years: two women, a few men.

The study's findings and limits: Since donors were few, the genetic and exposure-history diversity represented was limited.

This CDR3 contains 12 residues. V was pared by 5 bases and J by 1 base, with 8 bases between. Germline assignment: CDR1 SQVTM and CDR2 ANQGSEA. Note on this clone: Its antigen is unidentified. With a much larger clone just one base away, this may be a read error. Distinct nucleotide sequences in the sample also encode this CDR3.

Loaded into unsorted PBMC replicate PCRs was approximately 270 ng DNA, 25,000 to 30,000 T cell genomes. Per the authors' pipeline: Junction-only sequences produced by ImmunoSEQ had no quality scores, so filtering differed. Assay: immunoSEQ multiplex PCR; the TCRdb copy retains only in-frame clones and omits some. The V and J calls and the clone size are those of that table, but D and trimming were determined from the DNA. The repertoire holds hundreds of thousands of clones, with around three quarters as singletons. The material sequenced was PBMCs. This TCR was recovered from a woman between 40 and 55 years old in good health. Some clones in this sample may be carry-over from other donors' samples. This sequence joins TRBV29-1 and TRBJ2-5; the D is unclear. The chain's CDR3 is CSVSLIQETQYF. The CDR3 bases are TGCAGCGTTTCATTGATCCAAGAGACCCAGTACTTC.